This TCR beta chain was recorded in a study of graft-versus-host responses after intestinal transplantation. Plating of approximately 200,000 CFSE-labeled responder cells was done together with approximately 200,000 irradiated, violet-dye-labeled stimulator cells. This CDR3 is built from 12 residues. Per the germline V gene, CDR1 is MNHNY and CDR2 is SVGAGI (reference sequence). Trimming cost V 0 bases and J 7 bases, with 7 bases left between them. Sequenced by immunoSEQ multiplex PCR; TCRdb stores in-frame clones only, minus some. The data contain fewer than 15,000 clones, 30% to 40% of them singletons.

The V gene is TRBV6-6, the J gene TRBJ2-7; no clear D. This material consisted of alloreactive CD8+ T cells from a mixed lymphocyte reaction culture, taken before intestinal transplant. Stated subset: CFSE-low proliferating T cells sorted from roughly six-day pre-transplant mixed lymphocyte reaction (GvH or HvG direction). The sequence was collected from a human patient who received an intestinal transplant. The CDR3 bases are TGTGCCAGCAGTTACTCGGTGGGGGAGCAGTACTTC. This translates into CASSYSVGEQYF.